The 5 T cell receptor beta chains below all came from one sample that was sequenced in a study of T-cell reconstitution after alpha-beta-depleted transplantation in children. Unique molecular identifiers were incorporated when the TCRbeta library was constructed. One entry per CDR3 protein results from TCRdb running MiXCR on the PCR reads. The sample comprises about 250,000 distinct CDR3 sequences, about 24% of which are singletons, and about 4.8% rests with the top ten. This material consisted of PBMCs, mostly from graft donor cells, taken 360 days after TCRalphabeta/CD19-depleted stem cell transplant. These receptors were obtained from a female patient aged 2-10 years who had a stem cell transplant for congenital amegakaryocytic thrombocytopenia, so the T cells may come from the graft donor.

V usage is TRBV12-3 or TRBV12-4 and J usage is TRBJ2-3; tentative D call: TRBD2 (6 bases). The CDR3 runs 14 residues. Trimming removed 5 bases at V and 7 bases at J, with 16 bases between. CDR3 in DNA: TGTGCCAGCAGTCATAACCGGGGGAGCTATACGCAGTATTTT. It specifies CASSHNRGSYTQYF.

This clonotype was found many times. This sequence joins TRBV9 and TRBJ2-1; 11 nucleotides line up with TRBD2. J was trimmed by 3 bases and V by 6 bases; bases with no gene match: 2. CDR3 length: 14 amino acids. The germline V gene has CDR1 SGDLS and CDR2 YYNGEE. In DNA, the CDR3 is TGTGCCAGCACTAGCGGGAGGAACTACAATGAGCAGTTCTTC. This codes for CASTSGRNYNEQFF.

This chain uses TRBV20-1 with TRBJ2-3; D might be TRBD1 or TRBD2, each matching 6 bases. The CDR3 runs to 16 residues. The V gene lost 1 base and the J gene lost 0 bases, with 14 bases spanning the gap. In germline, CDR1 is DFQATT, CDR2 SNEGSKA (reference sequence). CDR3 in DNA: TGCAGTGCTAGAGCGGCACCGGGGGCTAGCACAGATACGCAGTATTTT. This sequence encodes CSARAAPGASTDTQYF.

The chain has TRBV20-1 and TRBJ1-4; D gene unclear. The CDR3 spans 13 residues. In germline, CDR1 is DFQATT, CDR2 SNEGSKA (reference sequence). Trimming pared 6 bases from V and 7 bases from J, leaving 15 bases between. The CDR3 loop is CSATRNSREKLFF. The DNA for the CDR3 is TGCAGTGCAACGCGGAACAGTCGTGAAAAACTGTTTTTT.

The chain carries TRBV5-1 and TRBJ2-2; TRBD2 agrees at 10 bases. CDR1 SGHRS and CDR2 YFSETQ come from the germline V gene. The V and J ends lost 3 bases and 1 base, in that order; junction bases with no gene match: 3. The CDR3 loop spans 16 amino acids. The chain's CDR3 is CASSSAGGMNTGELFF. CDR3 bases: TGCGCCAGCAGCTCAGCGGGGGGGATGAACACCGGGGAGCTGTTTTTT.